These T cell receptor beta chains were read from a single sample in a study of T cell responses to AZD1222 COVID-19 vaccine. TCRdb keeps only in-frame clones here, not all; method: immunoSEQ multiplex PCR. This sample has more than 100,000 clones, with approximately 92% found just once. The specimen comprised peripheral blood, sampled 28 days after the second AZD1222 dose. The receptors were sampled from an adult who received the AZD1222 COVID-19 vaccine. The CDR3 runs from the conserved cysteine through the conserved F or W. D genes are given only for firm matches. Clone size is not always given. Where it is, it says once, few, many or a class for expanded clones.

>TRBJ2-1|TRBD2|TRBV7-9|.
TGTGCCAGCAGCTCGGGACTAGCGGGATGGAATGAGCAGTTCTTC
CASSSGLAGWNEQFF
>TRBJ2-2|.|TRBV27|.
TGTGCCAGCAGTTTGTATGGTATAGGGTTCTCACGGGAGCTGTTTTTT
CASSLYGIGFSRELFF
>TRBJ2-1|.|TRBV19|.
TGTGCCAGTAGGTCATTAGCGGAATACTACAATGAGCAGTTCTTC
CASRSLAEYYNEQFF
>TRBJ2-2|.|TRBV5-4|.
TGTGCCAGCAGCCTCGGACTACGTCAGGACACCGGGGAGCTGTTTTTT
CASSLGLRQDTGELFF
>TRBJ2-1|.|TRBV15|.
TGTGCCACCAGCAGGGCACCGGGACCTAGGGATGAGCAGTTCTTC
CATSRAPGPRDEQFF
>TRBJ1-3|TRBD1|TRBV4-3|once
TGCGCCAGCAGCCAAGAAATTGCCAGGGGGTTCGGAAACACCATATATTTT
CASSQEIARGFGNTIYF
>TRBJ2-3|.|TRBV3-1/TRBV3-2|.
TGTGCCAGCAGCCTATTAGGGGGGGCCGGCACAGATACGCAGTATTTT
CASSLLGGAGTDTQYF
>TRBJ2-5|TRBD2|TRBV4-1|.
TGCGCCAGCAGCCAGACGGGGGGGAGCGAGTACGAGACCCAGTACTTC
CASSQTGGSEYETQYF
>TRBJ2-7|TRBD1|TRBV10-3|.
TGTGCCCCCGACAGGGACTCCTACGAGCAGTACTTC
CAPDRDSYEQYF
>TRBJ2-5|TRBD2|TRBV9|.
TGTGCCAGCAGCGCCCCCGGGGTAGCGGGAGTAGAGACCCAGTACTTC
CASSAPGVAGVETQYF
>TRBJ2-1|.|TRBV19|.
TGTGCCAGTCTAAACTACAATGAGCAGTTCTTC
CASLNYNEQFF
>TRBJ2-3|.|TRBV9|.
TGTGCCAGCAGCGTAGTTGATACGCAGTATTTT
CASSVVDTQYF
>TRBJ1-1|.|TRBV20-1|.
TGCAGTGCTATCCTGAACACTGAAGCTTTCTTT
CSAILNTEAFF
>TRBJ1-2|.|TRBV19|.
TGTGCCAGTAGTATAGGCGTGGGGACGCTCTATGGCTACACCTTC
CASSIGVGTLYGYTF
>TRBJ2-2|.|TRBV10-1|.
TGCGCCAGCAACAAGAGGGGGTCAGGGGCAACCCTTAGGGCCGGGGAGCTGTTTTTT
CASNKRGSGATLRAGELFF
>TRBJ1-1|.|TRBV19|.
TGTGCCAGTAGCCAACAAGGCTGGGCTGAAGCTTTCTTT
CASSQQGWAEAFF
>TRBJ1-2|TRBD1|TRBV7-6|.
TGTGCCAGCAGCTTAGTGGGACAGCCCCTAGCTAACTATGGCTACACCTTC
CASSLVGQPLANYGYTF
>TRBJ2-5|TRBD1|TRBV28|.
TGTGCCACCGACGGACAGGGCCAAGAGACCCAGTACTTC
CATDGQGQETQYF
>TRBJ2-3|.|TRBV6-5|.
TGTGCCAGCCACCGGGGAGCAGAAGGTACGCAGTATTTT
CASHRGAEGTQYF